This TCR beta chain was sequenced during a study of blood T cell repertoires in COVID-19. At the level of the study: PBMCs, B-cell-depleted T cells, or T cells were the source of the cDNA or gDNA that made up the material.

Recruits, aged roughly 18 to 90 years, lived in 25 or so US areas. Participants reported their clinical history, and cohort assignment relied on those reports. Two consecutive negative NP/OP PCR tests, clearance, or resolved symptoms defined Cohort 3 recovery. Clones were read by immunoSEQ multiplex PCR, and TCRdb kept only the in-frame ones, dropping some. The sample includes about 400,000 clones, around nine tenths of them seen just once. Input material: PBMCs or T cells enriched from blood (not recorded which). The TCR sequence derives from a woman in her thirties who had recovered from COVID-19.

This CDR3 is CASSGEKVPQGDYGYTF. The CDR3 nucleotides are TGTGCCAGCAGCGGAGAAAAGGTCCCACAAGGGGACTATGGCTACACCTTC. V usage is TRBV7-9 and J usage is TRBJ1-2; D possibly corresponds to TRBD1 (5 bases). The CDR3 has 17 residues. Trimming removed 5 bases from V and 3 bases from J, with 22 bases in between. In germline, CDR1 is SEHNR, CDR2 FQNEAQ (reference sequence).